The rows below give T cell receptor beta chains drawn from one sample of a study of cytomegalovirus exposure and HLA in healthy donors. Only in-frame clones appear in the TCRdb table, and some are missing; sequencing was by immunoSEQ multiplex PCR. There are around 150,000 clones in the sample; approximately 76% occur only once, and roughly 2% lies in the top ten. Sequenced sample: PBMCs. The origin of the receptors is a female donor in good health and CMV-seronegative. Both conserved end residues are part of each CDR3. D genes are given only for firm matches. The size of a clone is reported for some rows only, either as once, few or many, or as a class for expanded clones.

len: 14; abundance: -; j_gene: TRBJ2-7; d_gene: -; v_gene: TRBV18; CDR3nt: TGTGCCAGCTCACCAATACAGGGTCCCTACGAGCAGTACTTC; CDR3aa: CASSPIQGPYEQYF
len: 13; abundance: -; j_gene: TRBJ1-1; d_gene: -; v_gene: TRBV4-1; CDR3nt: TGCGCCAGCAGCCAAGAACAGGGATTAGATGCTTTCTTT; CDR3aa: CASSQEQGLDAFF
len: 13; abundance: -; j_gene: TRBJ2-5; d_gene: -; v_gene: TRBV10-3; CDR3nt: TGTGCCATCAGTGAGCTAAGAGAGGAGACCCAGTACTTC; CDR3aa: CAISELREETQYF
len: 16; abundance: -; j_gene: TRBJ2-1; d_gene: -; v_gene: TRBV10-3; CDR3nt: TGTGCCATCAGTGATTTGCGCGGGGTCACCTACAATGAGCAGTTCTTC; CDR3aa: CAISDLRGVTYNEQFF
len: 14; abundance: -; j_gene: TRBJ1-2; d_gene: -; v_gene: TRBV15; CDR3nt: TGTGCCACCAGCAGAGATCTGAGTGACTATGGCTACACCTTC; CDR3aa: CATSRDLSDYGYTF
len: 15; abundance: -; j_gene: TRBJ1-5; d_gene: TRBD1; v_gene: TRBV2; CDR3nt: TGTGCCAGCAGTAAGGACAGGGCAAGCAATCAGCCCCAGCATTTT; CDR3aa: CASSKDRASNQPQHF
len: 14; abundance: -; j_gene: TRBJ1-3; d_gene: TRBD1; v_gene: TRBV27; CDR3nt: TGTGCCAGCAGCCGAACAGGGGCTGGGGACACCATATATTTT; CDR3aa: CASSRTGAGDTIYF
len: 13; abundance: -; j_gene: TRBJ2-7; d_gene: -; v_gene: TRBV19; CDR3nt: TGTGCCAGTAGTATCGGGACTCGACTCGAGCAGTACTTC; CDR3aa: CASSIGTRLEQYF
len: 15; abundance: few; j_gene: TRBJ2-3; d_gene: -; v_gene: TRBV5-1; CDR3nt: TGCGCCAGCAGCCAGGGCGACCCTTTCACAGATACGCAGTATTTT; CDR3aa: CASSQGDPFTDTQYF
len: 19; abundance: -; j_gene: TRBJ1-4; d_gene: TRBD1; v_gene: TRBV10-1; CDR3nt: TGCGCCAGCAGTGAGCAGCCGGGACAGGGGGGAACAAGAGATGAAAAACTGTTTTTT; CDR3aa: CASSEQPGQGGTRDEKLFF
len: 13; abundance: -; j_gene: TRBJ2-2; d_gene: -; v_gene: TRBV9; CDR3nt: TGTGCCAGCAGCGACATGTATGCCGGGGAGCTGTTTTTT; CDR3aa: CASSDMYAGELFF
len: 17; abundance: once; j_gene: TRBJ2-1; d_gene: TRBD2; v_gene: TRBV5-6; CDR3nt: TGTGCCAGCAGCTTGGCATCGGGAGGGCCGTCCTACAATGAGCAGTTCTTC; CDR3aa: CASSLASGGPSYNEQFF
len: 14; abundance: -; j_gene: TRBJ1-2; d_gene: -; v_gene: TRBV5-1; CDR3nt: TGCGCCAGCAGCCGGGGCGGGGAGGGCTATGGCTACACCTTC; CDR3aa: CASSRGGEGYGYTF
len: 16; abundance: -; j_gene: TRBJ2-5; d_gene: TRBD2; v_gene: TRBV7-2; CDR3nt: TGTGCCAGCAGCTTAGAAGGTGCGGGGGGGCCAGAGACCCAGTACTTC; CDR3aa: CASSLEGAGGPETQYF
len: 15; abundance: -; j_gene: TRBJ2-5; d_gene: TRBD1; v_gene: TRBV28; CDR3nt: TGTGCCAGCAGCCCGGGGACAGCTGGAGAAGAGACCCAGTACTTC; CDR3aa: CASSPGTAGEETQYF
len: 17; abundance: -; j_gene: TRBJ2-1; d_gene: TRBD2; v_gene: TRBV5-4; CDR3nt: TGTGCCAGCAGCTTGGGGTTCGGACTAGCGGTCTACAATGAGCAGTTCTTC; CDR3aa: CASSLGFGLAVYNEQFF
len: 14; abundance: -; j_gene: TRBJ1-1; d_gene: -; v_gene: TRBV5-1; CDR3nt: TGCGCCAGCAGCTTGGACAGGTCAAGCACTGAAGCTTTCTTT; CDR3aa: CASSLDRSSTEAFF
len: 17; abundance: -; j_gene: TRBJ2-7; d_gene: TRBD2; v_gene: TRBV5-4; CDR3nt: TGTGCCAGCAGCTTGGACGTCACGGGACTAGCGGTCTACGAGCAGTACTTC; CDR3aa: CASSLDVTGLAVYEQYF
len: 15; abundance: -; j_gene: TRBJ1-1; d_gene: TRBD1; v_gene: TRBV6-1; CDR3nt: TGTGCTACCGGGACAGCAGCTCCTACTTACACTGAAGCTTTCTTT; CDR3aa: CATGTAAPTYTEAFF
len: 16; abundance: -; j_gene: TRBJ2-7; d_gene: TRBD2; v_gene: TRBV27; CDR3nt: TGTGCCAGCAGTTTAACAAGCGGGGATGCCTCCTACGAGCAGTACTTC; CDR3aa: CASSLTSGDASYEQYF
len: 13; abundance: -; j_gene: TRBJ1-1; d_gene: -; v_gene: TRBV19; CDR3nt: TGTGCCAGTAGTACGGGTATGAACACTGAAGCTTTCTTT; CDR3aa: CASSTGMNTEAFF
len: 12; abundance: few; j_gene: TRBJ1-3; d_gene: -; v_gene: TRBV7-9; CDR3nt: TGTGCCAGCAGCTTAGGGGAGAACACCATATATTTT; CDR3aa: CASSLGENTIYF
len: 11; abundance: -; j_gene: TRBJ1-1; d_gene: TRBD1; v_gene: TRBV2; CDR3nt: TGTGCCGGACAGGGGGGCACTGAAGCTTTCTTT; CDR3aa: CAGQGGTEAFF
len: 14; abundance: -; j_gene: TRBJ1-2; d_gene: -; v_gene: TRBV30; CDR3nt: TGTGCCTGGAGTGTACAGGGCAGGAGGTATGGCTACACCTTC; CDR3aa: CAWSVQGRRYGYTF
len: 13; abundance: -; j_gene: TRBJ2-7; d_gene: TRBD1; v_gene: TRBV5-6; CDR3nt: TGTGCCAGCAGCTTGCGGGGACAGGGCGATCAGTACTTC; CDR3aa: CASSLRGQGDQYF
len: 15; abundance: -; j_gene: TRBJ1-6; d_gene: -; v_gene: TRBV6-5; CDR3nt: TGTGCCAGCAGTTACAGCCGGACAGCTAATTCACCCCTCCACTTT; CDR3aa: CASSYSRTANSPLHF
len: 19; abundance: -; j_gene: TRBJ2-3; d_gene: TRBD1; v_gene: TRBV2; CDR3nt: TGTGCCAGCAGGTCGTCTCGCTGGGGACAGGGGGCTGGCACAGATACGCAGTATTTT; CDR3aa: CASRSSRWGQGAGTDTQYF
len: 15; abundance: -; j_gene: TRBJ2-1; d_gene: -; v_gene: TRBV27; CDR3nt: TGTGCCAGCAGTCCTCGGGGTGGGCCCTACAATGAGCAGTTCTTC; CDR3aa: CASSPRGGPYNEQFF